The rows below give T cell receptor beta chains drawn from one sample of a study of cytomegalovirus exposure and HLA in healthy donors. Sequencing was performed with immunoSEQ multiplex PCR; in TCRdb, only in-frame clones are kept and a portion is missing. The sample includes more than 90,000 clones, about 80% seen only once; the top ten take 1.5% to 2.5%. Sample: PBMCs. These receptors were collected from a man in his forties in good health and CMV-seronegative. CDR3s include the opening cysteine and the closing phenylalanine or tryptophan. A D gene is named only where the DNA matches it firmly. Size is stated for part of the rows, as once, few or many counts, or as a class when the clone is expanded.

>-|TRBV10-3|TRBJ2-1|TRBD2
CAISERLAGEAWVQFF
TGTGCCATCAGTGAGCGACTAGCGGGAGAGGCTTGGGTGCAGTTCTTC
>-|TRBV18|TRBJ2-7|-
CASSPPSGPYSYEQYF
TGTGCCAGCTCACCACCCAGCGGGCCTTACTCCTACGAGCAGTACTTC
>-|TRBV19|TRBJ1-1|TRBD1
CASSAGGSYTEAFF
TGTGCCAGTAGTGCAGGGGGCAGCTATACTGAAGCTTTCTTT
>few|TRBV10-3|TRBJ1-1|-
CASSQYSGGGENTEAFF
TGTGCCAGCAGTCAATACAGTGGCGGCGGGGAGAACACTGAAGCTTTCTTT
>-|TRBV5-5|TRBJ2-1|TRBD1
CASSLGTGSEQFF
TGTGCCAGCAGCTTGGGGACAGGGAGTGAGCAGTTCTTC
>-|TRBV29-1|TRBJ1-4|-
CSASRGASNEKLFF
TGCAGCGCCAGCCGGGGGGCGTCGAATGAAAAACTGTTTTTT
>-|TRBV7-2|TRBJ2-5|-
CASSLQGHRETQYF
TGTGCCAGCAGCTTACAGGGGCACCGGGAGACCCAGTACTTC
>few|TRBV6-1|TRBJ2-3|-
CASSVDRDSSTDTQYF
TGTGCCAGCAGTGTAGACAGGGACTCTAGCACAGATACGCAGTATTTT
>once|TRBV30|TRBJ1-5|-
CAWSVQVGSQPQHF
TGTGCCTGGAGTGTCCAGGTCGGAAGTCAGCCCCAGCATTTT
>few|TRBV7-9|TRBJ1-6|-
CASSSQGPRNSPLHF
TGTGCCAGCAGCTCCCAGGGTCCTCGGAATTCACCCCTCCACTTT
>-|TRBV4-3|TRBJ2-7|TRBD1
CASSQGQGSSYEQYF
TGCGCCAGCAGCCAGGGACAGGGAAGCTCCTACGAGCAGTACTTC
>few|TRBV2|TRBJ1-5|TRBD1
CASRKGASNQPQHF
TGTGCCAGCAGGAAGGGGGCGAGCAATCAGCCCCAGCATTTT
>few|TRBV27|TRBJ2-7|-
CASSPGHRIYEQYF
TGTGCCAGCAGTCCGGGACACCGAATCTACGAGCAGTACTTC
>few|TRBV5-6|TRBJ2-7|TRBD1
CASQTGAYEQYF
TGTGCCAGCCAAACAGGGGCCTACGAGCAGTACTTC
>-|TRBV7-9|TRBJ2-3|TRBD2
CSSSLGLAGVIDTQYF
TGTTCCAGCAGCTTAGGACTAGCGGGAGTTATAGATACGCAGTATTTT
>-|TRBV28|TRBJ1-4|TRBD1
CASSNTGVGDEKLFF
TGTGCCAGCAGTAATACAGGGGTCGGGGATGAAAAACTGTTTTTT
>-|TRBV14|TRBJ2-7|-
CASSQVSEGEQYF
TGTGCCAGCAGCCAAGTTAGCGAGGGCGAGCAGTACTTC
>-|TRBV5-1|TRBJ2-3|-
CASSLAPTASVGGDTQYF
TGCGCCAGCAGCTTGGCACCGACAGCCTCAGTGGGGGGAGATACGCAGTATTTT
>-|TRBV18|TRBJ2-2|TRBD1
CASSLRTGSNTGELFF
TGTGCCAGCTCATTGCGGACAGGGTCGAACACCGGGGAGCTGTTTTTT
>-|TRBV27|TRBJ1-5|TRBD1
CASSSGQGFSQPQHF
TGTGCCAGCAGTTCGGGACAGGGTTTTAGTCAGCCCCAGCATTTT
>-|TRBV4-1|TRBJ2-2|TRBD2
CASSQARQRGNTGELFF
TGCGCCAGCAGCCAAGCTAGGCAGCGGGGGAACACCGGGGAGCTGTTTTTT
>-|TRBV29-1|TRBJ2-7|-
CSVDRVGEQYF
TGCAGCGTTGACAGGGTGGGTGAGCAGTACTTC
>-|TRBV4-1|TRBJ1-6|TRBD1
CASSQSRDSPNSPLHF
TGCGCCAGCAGCCAGTCCCGGGACAGCCCGAATTCACCCCTCCACTTT
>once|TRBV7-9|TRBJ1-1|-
CASSSSGTRGTEAFF
TGTGCCAGCAGCTCGTCCGGGACTCGAGGGACTGAAGCTTTCTTT
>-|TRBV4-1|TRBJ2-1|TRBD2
CASRKLKRGVRYNEQFF
TGCGCCAGCAGAAAGCTTAAACGGGGGGTTCGGTACAATGAGCAGTTCTTC
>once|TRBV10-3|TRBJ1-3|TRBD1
CAISPRDSVAGNTIYF
TGTGCCATCAGTCCCCGGGACAGCGTCGCTGGAAACACCATATATTTT
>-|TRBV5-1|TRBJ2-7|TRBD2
CASSPGTSGGLSYEQYF
TGCGCCAGCAGCCCAGGGACTAGCGGGGGGCTTTCCTACGAGCAGTACTTC
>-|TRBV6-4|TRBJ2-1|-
CASSGGLTGANEQFF
TGTGCCAGCAGTGGTGGACTAACAGGGGCGAATGAGCAGTTCTTC
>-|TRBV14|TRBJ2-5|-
CASSQYSQETQYF
TGTGCCAGCAGCCAATACAGCCAAGAGACCCAGTACTTC
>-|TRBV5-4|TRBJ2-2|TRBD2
CASTYGTSGGGTGELFF
TGTGCCAGCACTTACGGGACTAGCGGGGGCGGGACCGGGGAGCTGTTTTTT
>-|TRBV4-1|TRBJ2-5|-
CASSQDTIYQETQYF
TGCGCCAGCAGCCAAGATACTATTTACCAAGAGACCCAGTACTTC
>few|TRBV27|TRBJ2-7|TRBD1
CASSFNDRAPYEQYF
TGTGCCAGCAGTTTCAATGACAGGGCCCCCTACGAGCAGTACTTC
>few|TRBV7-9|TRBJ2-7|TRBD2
CASSHTGLAYEQYF
TGTGCCAGCAGCCACACGGGACTAGCCTACGAGCAGTACTTC
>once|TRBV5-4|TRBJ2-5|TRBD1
CASSHSVPGQGSKEQYF
TGTGCCAGCAGCCATTCAGTCCCGGGACAGGGGTCGAAAGAGCAGTACTTC
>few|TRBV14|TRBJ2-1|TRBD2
CASSHLSGGARNEQFF
TGTGCCAGCAGCCATTTAAGCGGGGGGGCCCGGAATGAGCAGTTCTTC
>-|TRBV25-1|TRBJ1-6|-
CASNPTGHNSPLHF
TGTGCCAGCAATCCAACAGGCCATAATTCACCCCTCCACTTT
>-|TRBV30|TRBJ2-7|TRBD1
CAGGGQGGLQYF
TGTGCCGGTGGGGGACAGGGGGGATTGCAGTACTTC
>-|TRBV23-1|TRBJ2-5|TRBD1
CASSQSPDRGQETQYF
TGCGCCAGCAGTCAATCGCCGGACAGGGGCCAAGAGACCCAGTACTTC
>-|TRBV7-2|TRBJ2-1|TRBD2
CASSLGLARNEQFF
TGTGCCAGCAGCTTAGGACTAGCGCGAAACGAGCAGTTCTTC
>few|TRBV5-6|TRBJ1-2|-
CASSLYSYGYTF
TGTGCCAGCAGCTTGTACAGCTATGGCTACACCTTC
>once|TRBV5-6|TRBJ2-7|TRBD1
CASSYYRGPHEQYF
TGTGCCAGCAGCTATTACAGGGGGCCCCACGAGCAGTACTTC